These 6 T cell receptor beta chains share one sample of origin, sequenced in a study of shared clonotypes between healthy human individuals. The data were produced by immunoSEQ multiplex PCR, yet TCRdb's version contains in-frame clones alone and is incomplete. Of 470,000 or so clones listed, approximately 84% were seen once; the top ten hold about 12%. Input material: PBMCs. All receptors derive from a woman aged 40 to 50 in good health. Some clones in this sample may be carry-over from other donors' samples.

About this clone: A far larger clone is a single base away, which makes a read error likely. The CDR3 here is CSVELLTDSYEQYF. CDR3 bases: TGCAGCGTTGAGTTGTTGACTGACTCCTACGAGCAGTACTTC. The rearrangement joins TRBV29-1 to TRBJ2-7; D uncertain. Germline V gives CDR1 SQVTM, CDR2 ANQGSEA. The V gene lost 3 bases and the J gene lost 0 bases, with 12 bases spanning the gap. There are 14 residues in the CDR3.

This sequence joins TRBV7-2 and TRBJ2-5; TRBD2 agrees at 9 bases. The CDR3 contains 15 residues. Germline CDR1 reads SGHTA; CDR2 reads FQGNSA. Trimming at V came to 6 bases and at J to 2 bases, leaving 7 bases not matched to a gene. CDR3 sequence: CASSSGTSRQETQYF. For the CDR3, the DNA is TGTGCCAGCAGTTCCGGGACTAGCAGGCAAGAGACCCAGTACTTC.

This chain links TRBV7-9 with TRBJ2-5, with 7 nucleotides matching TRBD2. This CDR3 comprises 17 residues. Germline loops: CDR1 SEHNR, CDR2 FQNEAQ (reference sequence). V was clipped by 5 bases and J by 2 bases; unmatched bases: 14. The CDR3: CASSPYPREIAQETQYF. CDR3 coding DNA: TGTGCCAGCAGCCCCTACCCGCGGGAGATCGCGCAAGAGACCCAGTACTTC.

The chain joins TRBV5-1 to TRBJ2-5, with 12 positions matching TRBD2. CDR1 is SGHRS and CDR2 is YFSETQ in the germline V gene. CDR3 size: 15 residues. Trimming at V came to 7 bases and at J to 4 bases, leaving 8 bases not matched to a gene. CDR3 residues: CASARLAGVRETQYF. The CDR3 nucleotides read TGCGCCAGCGCGAGACTAGCGGGAGTTCGAGAGACCCAGTACTTC.

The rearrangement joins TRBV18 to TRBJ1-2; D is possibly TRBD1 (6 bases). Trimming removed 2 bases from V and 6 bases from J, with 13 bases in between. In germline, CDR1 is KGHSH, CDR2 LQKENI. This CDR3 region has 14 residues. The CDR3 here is CASSPVGGPDGYTF. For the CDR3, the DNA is TGTGCCAGCTCACCAGTGGGGGGGCCGGATGGCTACACCTTC.

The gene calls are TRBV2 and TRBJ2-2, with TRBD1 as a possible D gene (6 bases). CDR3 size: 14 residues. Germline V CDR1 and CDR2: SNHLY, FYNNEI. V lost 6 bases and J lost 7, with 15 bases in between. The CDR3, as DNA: TGTGCCAGCAGCGTTCAGGGGTTTGACGGGGAGCTGTTTTTT. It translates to CASSVQGFDGELFF.